The subject of this entry is one TCR beta chain. A much larger clonotype is one base distant, so this may be a read error. TCRdb ran MiXCR on the multiplex PCR reads and lists one entry per CDR3 protein. The data contain some 130,000 distinct CDR3 sequences, under 25% of them singletons. The V and J ends lost 6 bases and 3 bases respectively, with 24 bases between them. The CDR3 covers 17 residues. Germline V gene data show CDR1 as DFQATT and CDR2 as SNEGSKA (reference sequence). This sample was included in a study of breast tumors, draining lymph nodes, adjacent tissues. Axillary draining lymph nodes of breast cancer patients supplied the node samples.

The sequence came from a female donor with breast cancer. Some clones in this sample may be carry-over from other donors' samples. Sequenced sample: axillary lymph node tissue. This chain joins TRBV20-1 and TRBJ2-1; D may correspond to TRBD1 or TRBD2 (7 bases each). The CDR3 here is CSAPDGGQGGYYNEQFF. DNA for the CDR3: TGCAGTGCCCCGGACGGGGGGCAGGGGGGCTACTACAATGAGCAGTTCTTC.